This T cell receptor (beta chain) was obtained from a study of cytomegalovirus exposure and HLA in healthy donors. Study-wide findings and caveats: A later analysis reportedly found fewer N-insertions in an Asian-associated ancestry cluster than the approximately 700-donor mean. Analyzed later, most CMV-associated TCR beta chains appeared HLA-restricted.

The PCR made use of 60 Vbeta and 13 Jbeta primers. The assay was immunoSEQ multiplex PCR, and TCRdb's table has in-frame clones only and misses some. This repertoire shows approximately 69,000 clones, about 74% found once; its top ten account for 20% to 25%. Germline-derived CDR1 and CDR2 are GTSNPN and SVGIG (reference sequence). Trimming removed 4 bases from V and 1 base from J, with 12 bases in between. The CDR3 is 14 amino acids. Concerning this clone itself: As yet, its antigen is unknown.

The sequence came from a woman aged 25 to 45 in good health and CMV-seropositive. Sequenced: PBMCs. V and J are TRBV30 and TRBJ2-3, with D possibly being TRBD2 (6 bases). This chain's CDR3 is CAWKAGLGTDTQYF. The CDR3, as DNA: TGTGCCTGGAAGGCGGGACTTGGCACAGATACGCAGTATTTT. Drawing the rest from reference TRBV30 and TRBJ2-3, the complete variable domain is SQTIHQWPATLVQPVGSPLSLECTVEGTSNPNLYWYRQAAGRGLQLLFYSVGIGQISSEVPQNLSASRPQDRQFILSSKKLLLSDSGFYLCAWKAGLGTDTQYFGPGTRLTVL.